This TCR beta chain was sequenced during a study of early T cells in non-severe SARS-CoV-2 infection. The CDR3 totals 15 residues. From germline, CDR1 is SQVTM and CDR2 ANQGSEA. The germline V and J ends were trimmed by 3 bases and 2 bases, with 16 bases remaining between them. TCRdb redid the calling of the 5' RACE reads with MiXCR, one entry per CDR3 protein. Of about 62,000 distinct CDR3 sequences listed, about 9.9% were seen once; the top ten hold over 0.95%. The material sequenced was whole blood. The J gene is TRBJ1-2, the V gene TRBV29-1, with D unclear. This receptor was obtained from an adult who was a healthcare worker with PCR-confirmed SARS-CoV-2 infection or an uninfected control (not recorded which). CDR3 protein: CSVDAPGRGNYGYTF. The CDR3 coding sequence is TGCAGCGTTGATGCCCCTGGGAGAGGGAACTATGGCTACACCTTC.